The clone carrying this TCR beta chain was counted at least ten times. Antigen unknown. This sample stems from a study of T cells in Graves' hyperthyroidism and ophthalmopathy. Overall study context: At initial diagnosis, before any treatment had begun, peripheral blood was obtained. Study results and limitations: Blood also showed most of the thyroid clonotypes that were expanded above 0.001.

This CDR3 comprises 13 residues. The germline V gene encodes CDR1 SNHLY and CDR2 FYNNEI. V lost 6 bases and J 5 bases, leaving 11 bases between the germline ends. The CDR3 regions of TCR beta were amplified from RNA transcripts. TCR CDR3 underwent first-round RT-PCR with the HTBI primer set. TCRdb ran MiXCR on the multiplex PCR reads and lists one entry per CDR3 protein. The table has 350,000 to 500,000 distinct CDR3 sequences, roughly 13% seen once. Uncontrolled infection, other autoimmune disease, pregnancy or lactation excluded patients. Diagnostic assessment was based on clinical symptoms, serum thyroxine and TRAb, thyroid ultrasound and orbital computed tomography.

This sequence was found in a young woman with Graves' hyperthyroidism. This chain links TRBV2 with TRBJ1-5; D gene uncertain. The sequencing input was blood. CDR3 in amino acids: CASSPERDQPQHF. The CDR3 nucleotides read TGTGCCAGCAGCCCCGAAAGAGATCAGCCCCAGCATTTT.